The 8 T cell receptor beta chains in this list originate from one sample, sequenced in a study of immune cell composition in non-small cell lung cancer. Some clones are missing from TCRdb's copy, which holds only in-frame ones; the method was immunoSEQ multiplex PCR. The sample yields 3,300 or so clones, about three quarters seen once. Normal lung was taken at the farthest possible site, at least 3 cm from tumour. The sample was non-adjacent lung tissue. Every receptor here comes from a human donor with non-small cell lung cancer.

The chain links TRBV5-4 to TRBJ2-7; D perhaps matches TRBD2 (6 bases). Trimming stripped 3 bases from V and 0 bases from J, with 19 bases between. Per germline, CDR1 SGHNT and CDR2 YYREEE (reference sequence). The CDR3 has 17 amino acids. DNA of the CDR3: TGTGCCAGCAGCTCCGGGGGTGGGGCTGGCGTCTCCTACGAGCAGTACTTC. It yields the protein CASSSGGGAGVSYEQYF.

V usage is TRBV2 and J usage is TRBJ2-2; 8 positions match TRBD2. V shed 6 bases, J shed 7 bases, and the junction held 7 bases outside the gene matches. CDR1 is SNHLY, CDR2 FYNNEI, per germline. The CDR3 sequence is 14 residues long. The CDR3 DNA follows: TGTGCCAGCAGCCGAGTCGGGAGGGACGGGGAGCTGTTTTTT. It yields the protein CASSRVGRDGELFF.

This clone was found once. The chain uses TRBV4-3 and TRBJ1-2, with 10 bases aligning to TRBD1. Per germline, CDR1 LGHNA and CDR2 YSLEER. V shed 0 bases, J shed 3 bases, and the junction held 13 bases outside the gene matches. CDR3 length equals 19 residues. The CDR3: CASSQDFPLTGGLDYGYTF. The CDR3 coding sequence is TGCGCCAGCAGCCAAGATTTCCCCCTGACAGGGGGCTTGGACTATGGCTACACCTTC.

This chain links TRBV6-5 with TRBJ1-1; tentative D call: TRBD1 (6 bases). The CDR3 is 14 residues long. V was trimmed by 7 bases and J by 4 bases, leaving 16 bases between them. Germline CDR1 and CDR2: MNHEY and SVGAGI. CDR3 coding DNA: TGTGCCAGCATCCCGGTAGGGGGTTTCACTGAAGCTTTCTTT. Protein: CASIPVGGFTEAFF.

Concerning this clone: Germline is not matched at one junction end, which may reflect a read error. The same CDR3 is also encoded by other DNA sequences in this sample. J is TRBJ1-1 and V is TRBV11-1; TRBD1 agrees at 10 bases. In germline, CDR1 is SGHAT, CDR2 FQDESV (reference sequence). The CDR3 covers 15 residues. The CDR3: CASKRDRGVATEAFF. DNA of the CDR3: TGCGCCAGCAAAAGGGACAGGGGAGTTGCCACTGAAGCTTTCTTT.

CDR3 region: CASSPLSGVIGELFF. In DNA form, the CDR3 reads TGTGCCAGCAGCCCCCTTAGCGGGGTCATCGGGGAGCTGTTTTTT. The chain uses TRBV6-1 and TRBJ2-2; 8 nucleotides agree with TRBD2. Unmatched junction bases numbered 10, after V lost 6 bases and J lost 7 bases. Germline V CDR1 and CDR2: MNHNS, SASEGT. CDR3 size: 15 residues.

The gene calls are TRBV29-1 and TRBJ1-5; perhaps TRBD1 as D (6 bases). CDR3 size: 12 residues. V lost 7 bases, J lost 3 bases, and 10 bases lay in between. Germline assignment: CDR1 SQVTM and CDR2 ANQGSEA. The chain's CDR3 is CSARDNNQPQHF. The CDR3 bases are TGCAGCGCCCGGGACAACAATCAGCCCCAGCATTTT. The variable domain in full, completed from reference TRBV29-1 and TRBJ1-5, reads SAVISQKPSRDICQRGTSLTIQCQVDSQVTMMFWYRQQPGQSLTLIATANQGSEATYESGFVIDKFPISRPNLTFSTLTVSNMSPEDSSIYLCSARDNNQPQHFGDGTRLSIL.

This clone was seen more than once but under ten times. The V gene is TRBV5-4, the J gene TRBJ1-1, with 11 bases fitting TRBD1. V lost 3 bases and J lost 0; bases outside the gene matches: 7. Germline-derived CDR1 and CDR2 are SGHNT and YYREEE (reference sequence). The CDR3 is 17 amino acids. Here the CDR3 DNA reads TGTGCCAGCAGCTCCGGACAGGGGGCGGGTATGAACACTGAAGCTTTCTTT. It specifies CASSSGQGAGMNTEAFF.